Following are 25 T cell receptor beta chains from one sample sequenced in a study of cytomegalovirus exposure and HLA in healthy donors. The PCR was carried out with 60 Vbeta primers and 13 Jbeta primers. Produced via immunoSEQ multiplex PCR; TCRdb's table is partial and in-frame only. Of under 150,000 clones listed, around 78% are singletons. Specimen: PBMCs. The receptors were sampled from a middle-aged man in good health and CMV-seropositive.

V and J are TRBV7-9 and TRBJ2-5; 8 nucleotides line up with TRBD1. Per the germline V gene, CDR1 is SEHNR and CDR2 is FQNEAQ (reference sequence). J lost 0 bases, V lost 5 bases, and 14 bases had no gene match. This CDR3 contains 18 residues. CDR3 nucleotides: TGTGCCAGCAGCCATGGATTCACCGGGACAGGTGACCAAGAGACCCAGTACTTC. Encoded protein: CASSHGFTGTGDQETQYF.

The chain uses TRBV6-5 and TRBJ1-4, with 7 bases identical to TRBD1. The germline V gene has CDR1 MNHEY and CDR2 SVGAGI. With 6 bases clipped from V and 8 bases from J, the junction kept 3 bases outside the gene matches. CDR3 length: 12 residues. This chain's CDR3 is CASSRDREKLFF. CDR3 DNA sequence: TGTGCCAGCAGCCGGGACAGAGAAAAACTGTTTTTT.

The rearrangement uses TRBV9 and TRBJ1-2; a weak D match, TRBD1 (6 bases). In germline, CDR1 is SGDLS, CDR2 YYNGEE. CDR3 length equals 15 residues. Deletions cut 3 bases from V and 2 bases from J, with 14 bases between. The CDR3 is CASSEQTGLNYGYTF. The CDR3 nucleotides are TGTGCCAGCAGCGAACAAACAGGGCTGAACTATGGCTACACCTTC.

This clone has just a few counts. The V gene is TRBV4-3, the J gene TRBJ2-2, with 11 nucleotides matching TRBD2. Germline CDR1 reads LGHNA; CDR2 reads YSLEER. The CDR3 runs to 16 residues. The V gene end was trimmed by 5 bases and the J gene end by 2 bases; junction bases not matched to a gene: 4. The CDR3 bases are TGCGCCAGCAGCGGGGGACTAGCGGCAAACACCGGGGAGCTGTTTTTT. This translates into CASSGGLAANTGELFF.

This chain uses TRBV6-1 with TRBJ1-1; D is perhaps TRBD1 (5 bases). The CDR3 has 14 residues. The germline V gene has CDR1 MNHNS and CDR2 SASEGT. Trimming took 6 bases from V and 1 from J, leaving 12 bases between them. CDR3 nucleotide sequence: TGTGCCAGCAGACCGGGGGACTCGAACACTGAAGCTTTCTTT. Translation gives CASRPGDSNTEAFF.

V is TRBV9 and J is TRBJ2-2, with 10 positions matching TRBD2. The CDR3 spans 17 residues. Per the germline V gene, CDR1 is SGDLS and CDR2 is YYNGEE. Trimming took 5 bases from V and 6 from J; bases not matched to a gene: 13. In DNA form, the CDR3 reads TGTGCCAGCAGTGTCCGGGGAACCAGCGGGAGGGCCGGGGAGCTGTTTTTT. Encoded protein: CASSVRGTSGRAGELFF. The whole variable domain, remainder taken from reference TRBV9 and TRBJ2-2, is DSGVTQTPKHLITATGQRVTLRCSPRSGDLSVYWYQQSLDQGLQFLIQYYNGEERAKGNILERFSAQQFPDLHSELNLSSLELGDSALYFCASSVRGTSGRAGELFFGEGSRLTVL.

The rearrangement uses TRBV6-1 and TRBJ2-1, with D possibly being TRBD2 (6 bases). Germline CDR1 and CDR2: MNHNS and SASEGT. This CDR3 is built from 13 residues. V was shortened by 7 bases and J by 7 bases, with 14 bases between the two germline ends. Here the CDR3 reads CASMRDGENEQFF. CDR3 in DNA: TGTGCCAGCATGCGGGATGGGGAGAATGAGCAGTTCTTC.

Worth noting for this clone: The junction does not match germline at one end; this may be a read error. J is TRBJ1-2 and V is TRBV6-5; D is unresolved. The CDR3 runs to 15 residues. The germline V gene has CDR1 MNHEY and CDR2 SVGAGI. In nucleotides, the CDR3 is TGTGCCATCAGTGGTTCCCCAACTGGTTCCTATGGCTACACCTTC. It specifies CAISGSPTGSYGYTF.

CDR3 bases: TGTGCCAGCAGTTTTGGCACTAGCGGGAGCCAAGAGACCCAGTACTTC. Its translation is CASSFGTSGSQETQYF. The chain links TRBV28 to TRBJ2-5; 11 positions agree with TRBD2. Germline V CDR1 and CDR2: MDHEN, SYDVKM. V lost 3 bases, J lost 1 base, and 4 bases stayed unmatched. The CDR3 consists of 16 residues.

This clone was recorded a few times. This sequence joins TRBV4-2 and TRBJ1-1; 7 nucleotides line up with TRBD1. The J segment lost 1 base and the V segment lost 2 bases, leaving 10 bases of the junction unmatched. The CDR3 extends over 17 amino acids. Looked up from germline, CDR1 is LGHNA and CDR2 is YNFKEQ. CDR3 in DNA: TGTGCCAGCAGCCAATTTAGGGGGCGGAGGGGGAACACTGAAGCTTTCTTT. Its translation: CASSQFRGRRGNTEAFF.

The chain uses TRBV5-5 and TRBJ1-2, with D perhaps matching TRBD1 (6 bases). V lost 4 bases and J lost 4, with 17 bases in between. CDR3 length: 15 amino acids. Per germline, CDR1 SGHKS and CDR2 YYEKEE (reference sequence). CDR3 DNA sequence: TGTGCCAGCAGCCTTAACTCGGACAGTTCCTATGGCTACACCTTC. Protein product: CASSLNSDSSYGYTF.

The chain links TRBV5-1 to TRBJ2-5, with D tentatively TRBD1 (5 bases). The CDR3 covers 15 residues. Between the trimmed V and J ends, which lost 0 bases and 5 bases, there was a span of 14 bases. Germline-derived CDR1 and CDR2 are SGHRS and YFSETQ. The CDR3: CASSLALGPGETQYF. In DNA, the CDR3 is TGCGCCAGCAGCTTGGCCCTGGGGCCTGGGGAGACCCAGTACTTC.

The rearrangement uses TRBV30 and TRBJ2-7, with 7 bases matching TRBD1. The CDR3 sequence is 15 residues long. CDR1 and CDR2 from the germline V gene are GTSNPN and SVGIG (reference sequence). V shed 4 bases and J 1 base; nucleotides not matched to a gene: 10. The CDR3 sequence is CAWNTINRGSYEQYF. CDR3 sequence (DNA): TGTGCCTGGAACACAATCAACAGGGGTTCCTACGAGCAGTACTTC.

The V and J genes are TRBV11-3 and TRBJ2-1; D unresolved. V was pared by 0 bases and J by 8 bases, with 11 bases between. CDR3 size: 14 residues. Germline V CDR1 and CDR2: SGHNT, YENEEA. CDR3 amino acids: CASSLDDTYDEQFF. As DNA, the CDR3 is TGTGCCAGCAGCTTAGATGACACGTATGATGAGCAGTTCTTC.

The DNA of the CDR3 is TGCGCCAGCAGCTGGACAGGGACTAGCGGGTACAATGAGCAGTTCTTC. Protein: CASSWTGTSGYNEQFF. The rearrangement links TRBV5-1 to TRBJ2-1; 12 positions agree with TRBD2. The J segment lost 4 bases and the V segment lost 3 bases, leaving 5 bases of the junction unmatched. The CDR3 sequence is 16 residues long. From germline, CDR1 is SGHRS and CDR2 YFSETQ.

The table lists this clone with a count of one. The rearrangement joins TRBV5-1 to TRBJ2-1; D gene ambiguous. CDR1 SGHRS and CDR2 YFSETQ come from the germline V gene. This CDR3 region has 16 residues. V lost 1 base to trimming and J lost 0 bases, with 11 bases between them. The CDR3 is CASSLNFPSSYNEQFF. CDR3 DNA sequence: TGCGCCAGCAGCTTGAACTTTCCGAGCTCCTACAATGAGCAGTTCTTC.

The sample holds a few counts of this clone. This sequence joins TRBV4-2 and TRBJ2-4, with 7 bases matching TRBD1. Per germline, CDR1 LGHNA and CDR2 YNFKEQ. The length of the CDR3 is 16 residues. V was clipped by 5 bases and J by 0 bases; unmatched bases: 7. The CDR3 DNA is TGTGCCAGCAGCTTGGGGGACAGTTTAGCCAAAAACATTCAGTACTTC. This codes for CASSLGDSLAKNIQYF.

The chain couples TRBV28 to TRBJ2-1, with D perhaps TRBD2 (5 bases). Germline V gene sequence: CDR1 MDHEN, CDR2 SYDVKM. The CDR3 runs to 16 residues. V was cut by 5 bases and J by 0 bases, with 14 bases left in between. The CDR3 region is CASSPEGVLSYNEQFF. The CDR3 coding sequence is TGTGCCAGCAGTCCCGAGGGTGTCCTCTCCTACAATGAGCAGTTCTTC.

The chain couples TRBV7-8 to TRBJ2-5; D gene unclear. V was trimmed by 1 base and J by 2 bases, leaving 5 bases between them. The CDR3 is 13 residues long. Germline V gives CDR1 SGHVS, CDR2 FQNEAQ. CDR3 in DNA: TGTGCCAGCAGCTTAGTGAGGCAAGAGACCCAGTACTTC. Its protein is CASSLVRQETQYF.

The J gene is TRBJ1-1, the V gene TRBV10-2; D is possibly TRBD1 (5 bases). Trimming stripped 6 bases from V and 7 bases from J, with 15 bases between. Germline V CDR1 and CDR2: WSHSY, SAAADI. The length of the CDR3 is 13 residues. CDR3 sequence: CASRVLIDSEAFF. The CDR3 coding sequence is TGCGCCAGCAGGGTACTCATAGACAGTGAAGCTTTCTTT.

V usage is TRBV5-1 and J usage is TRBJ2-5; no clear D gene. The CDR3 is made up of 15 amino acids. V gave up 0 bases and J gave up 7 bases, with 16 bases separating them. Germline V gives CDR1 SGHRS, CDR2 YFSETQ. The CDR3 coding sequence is TGCGCCAGCAGCTTGGCCGGCGGTGAGGCCGGGACCCAGTACTTC. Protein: CASSLAGGEAGTQYF.

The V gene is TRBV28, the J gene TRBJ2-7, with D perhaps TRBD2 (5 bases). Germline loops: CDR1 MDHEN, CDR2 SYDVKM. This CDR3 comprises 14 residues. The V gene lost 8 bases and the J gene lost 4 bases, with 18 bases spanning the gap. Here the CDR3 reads CASVGMYPSYEQYF. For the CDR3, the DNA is TGTGCCAGCGTCGGGATGTACCCCTCTTACGAGCAGTACTTC.

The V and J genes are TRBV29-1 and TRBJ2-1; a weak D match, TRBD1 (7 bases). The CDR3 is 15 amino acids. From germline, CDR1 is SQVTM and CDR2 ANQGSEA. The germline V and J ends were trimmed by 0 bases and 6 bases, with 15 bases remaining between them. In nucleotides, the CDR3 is TGCAGCGTTGAAGATTACAGGGGAGGTGGCAATGAGCAGTTCTTC. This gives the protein CSVEDYRGGGNEQFF.

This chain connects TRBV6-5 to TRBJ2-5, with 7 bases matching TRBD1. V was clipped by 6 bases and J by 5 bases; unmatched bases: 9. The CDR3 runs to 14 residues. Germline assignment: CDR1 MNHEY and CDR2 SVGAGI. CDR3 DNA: TGTGCCAGCAGCTCTCACAGGGGCGGGGAGACCCAGTACTTC. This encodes CASSSHRGGETQYF.

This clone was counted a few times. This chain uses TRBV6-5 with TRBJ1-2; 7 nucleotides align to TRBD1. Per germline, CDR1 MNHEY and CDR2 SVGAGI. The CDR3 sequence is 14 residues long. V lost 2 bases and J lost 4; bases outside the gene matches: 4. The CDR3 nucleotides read TGTGCCAGCAGTTACCAACCAGGGGGCTATGGCTACACCTTC. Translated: CASSYQPGGYGYTF.